This T cell receptor (beta chain) was documented in a study of T cells in Graves' hyperthyroidism and ophthalmopathy. This clonotype was recorded many times. Per the germline V gene, CDR1 is MNHEY and CDR2 is SVGEGT. Trimming cost V 7 bases and J 5 bases; bases outside gene matches: 12. CDR3 length: 15 residues. RNA transcripts were the template for amplifying TCR beta CDR3 regions. First-round RT-PCR of the TCR CDR3 relied on the HTBI primer set. TCRdb used MiXCR to reprocess the multiplex PCR reads, holding one entry per CDR3 protein. The table has around 280,000 distinct CDR3 sequences, about an eighth seen once.

This chain connects TRBV6-2 or TRBV6-3 to TRBJ2-3, with 7 nucleotides matching TRBD1. Specimen: blood. The receptor was isolated from a woman younger than 45 with Graves' hyperthyroidism that later progressed to Graves' ophthalmopathy. The CDR3: CASNDPTGVGDTQYF. Written as DNA, the CDR3 is TGTGCCAGCAACGACCCCACAGGGGTTGGAGATACGCAGTATTTT.